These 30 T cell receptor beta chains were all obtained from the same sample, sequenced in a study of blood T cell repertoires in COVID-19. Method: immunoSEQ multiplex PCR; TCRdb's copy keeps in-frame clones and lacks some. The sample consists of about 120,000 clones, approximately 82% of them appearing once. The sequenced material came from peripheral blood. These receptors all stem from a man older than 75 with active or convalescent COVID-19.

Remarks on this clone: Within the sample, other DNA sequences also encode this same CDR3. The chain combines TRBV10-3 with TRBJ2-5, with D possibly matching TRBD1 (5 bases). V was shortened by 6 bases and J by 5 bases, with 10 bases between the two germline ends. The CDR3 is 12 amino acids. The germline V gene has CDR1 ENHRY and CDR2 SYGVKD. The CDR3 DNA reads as TGTGCCATCAGCCAGGGCCAGGAGACCCAGTACTTC. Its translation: CAISQGQETQYF.

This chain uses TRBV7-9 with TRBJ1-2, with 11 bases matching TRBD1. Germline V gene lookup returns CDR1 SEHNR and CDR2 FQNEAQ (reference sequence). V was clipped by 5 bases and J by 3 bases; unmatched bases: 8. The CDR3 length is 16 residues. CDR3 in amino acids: CASSQDRGRGDYGYTF. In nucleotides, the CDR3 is TGTGCCAGCAGCCAGGACAGGGGGCGAGGAGACTATGGCTACACCTTC.

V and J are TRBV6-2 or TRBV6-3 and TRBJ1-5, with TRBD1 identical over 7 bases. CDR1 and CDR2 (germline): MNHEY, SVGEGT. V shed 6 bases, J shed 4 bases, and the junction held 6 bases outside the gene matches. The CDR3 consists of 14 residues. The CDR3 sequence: CASSLTGWNQPQHF. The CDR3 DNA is TGTGCCAGCAGCTTGACAGGGTGGAATCAGCCCCAGCATTTT.

CDR3 loop: CSVENAQGPYGYTF. The CDR3 DNA reads TGCAGCGTTGAAAACGCCCAGGGCCCCTATGGCTACACCTTC. V gene TRBV29-1 combines with J gene TRBJ1-2; D perhaps matches TRBD1 (5 bases). Germline loops: CDR1 SQVTM, CDR2 ANQGSEA. The CDR3 contains 14 residues. Between the trimmed V and J ends, which lost 2 bases and 4 bases, there was a span of 14 bases.

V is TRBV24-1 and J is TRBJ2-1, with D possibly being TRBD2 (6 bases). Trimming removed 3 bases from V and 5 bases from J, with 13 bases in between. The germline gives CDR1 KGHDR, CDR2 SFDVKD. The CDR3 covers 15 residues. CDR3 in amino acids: CATSDLRDSHNEQFF. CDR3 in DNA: TGTGCCACCAGTGATCTGAGGGACTCTCACAATGAGCAGTTCTTC.

The CDR3 loop reads CASTGQVGDTQYF. The CDR3 bases are TGTGCCAGCACAGGGCAGGTGGGAGATACGCAGTATTTT. The V call is TRBV6-5, the J call TRBJ2-3; D might be TRBD1 (5 bases). The CDR3 has 13 residues. V was cut by 7 bases and J by 5 bases, with 13 bases left in between. Germline values: CDR1 MNHEY, CDR2 SVGAGI.

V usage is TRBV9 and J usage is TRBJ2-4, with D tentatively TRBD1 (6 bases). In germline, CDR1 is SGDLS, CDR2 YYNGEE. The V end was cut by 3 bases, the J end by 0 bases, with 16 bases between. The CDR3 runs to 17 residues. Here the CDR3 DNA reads TGTGCCAGCAGCGCCATATCAGGGGTACTAGCCAAAAACATTCAGTACTTC. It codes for CASSAISGVLAKNIQYF.

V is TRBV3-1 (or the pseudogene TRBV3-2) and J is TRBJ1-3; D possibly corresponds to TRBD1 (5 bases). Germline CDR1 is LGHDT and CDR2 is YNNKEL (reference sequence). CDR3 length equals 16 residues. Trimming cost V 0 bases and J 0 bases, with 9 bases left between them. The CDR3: CASSQERGGSGNTIYF. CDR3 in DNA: TGTGCCAGCAGCCAAGAGAGGGGAGGCTCTGGAAACACCATATATTTT.

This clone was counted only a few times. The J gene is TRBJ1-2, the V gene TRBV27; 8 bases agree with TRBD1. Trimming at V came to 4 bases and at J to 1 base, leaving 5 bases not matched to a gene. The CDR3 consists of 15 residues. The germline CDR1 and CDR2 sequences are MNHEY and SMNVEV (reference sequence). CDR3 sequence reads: CASSSGQGGNYGYTF. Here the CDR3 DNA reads TGTGCCAGCAGTTCAGGACAGGGAGGTAACTATGGCTACACCTTC.

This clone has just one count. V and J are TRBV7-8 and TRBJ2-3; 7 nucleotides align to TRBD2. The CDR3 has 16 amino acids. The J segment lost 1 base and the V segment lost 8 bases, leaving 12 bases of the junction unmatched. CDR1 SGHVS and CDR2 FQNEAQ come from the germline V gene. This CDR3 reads CASRPLGGGGTDTQYF. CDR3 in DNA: TGTGCCAGCCGACCCCTGGGGGGAGGGGGCACAGATACGCAGTATTTT.

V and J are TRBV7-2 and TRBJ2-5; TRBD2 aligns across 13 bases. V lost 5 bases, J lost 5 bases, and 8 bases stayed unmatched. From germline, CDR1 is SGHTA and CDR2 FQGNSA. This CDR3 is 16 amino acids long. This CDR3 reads CASSRTSGGPGETQYF. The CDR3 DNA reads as TGTGCCAGCAGCCGGACTAGCGGGGGACCAGGGGAGACCCAGTACTTC.

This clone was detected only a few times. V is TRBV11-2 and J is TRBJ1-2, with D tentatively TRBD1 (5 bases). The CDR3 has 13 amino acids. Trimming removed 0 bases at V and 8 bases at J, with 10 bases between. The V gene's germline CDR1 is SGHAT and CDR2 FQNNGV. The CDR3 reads CASSLEGGEGYTF. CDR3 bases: TGTGCCAGCAGCTTAGAAGGAGGGGAGGGCTACACCTTC.

CDR3 in amino acids: CASSVGLGELFF. The CDR3 DNA reads TGTGCCAGCAGCGTAGGCCTAGGGGAGCTGTTTTTT. This chain joins TRBV9 and TRBJ2-2; D is ambiguous. CDR3 length: 12 residues. Trimming cost V 0 bases and J 8 bases, with 5 bases left between them. The V gene's germline CDR1 is SGDLS and CDR2 YYNGEE. Variable domain in full (rest from reference TRBV9 and TRBJ2-2): DSGVTQTPKHLITATGQRVTLRCSPRSGDLSVYWYQQSLDQGLQFLIQYYNGEERAKGNILERFSAQQFPDLHSELNLSSLELGDSALYFCASSVGLGELFFGEGSRLTVL.

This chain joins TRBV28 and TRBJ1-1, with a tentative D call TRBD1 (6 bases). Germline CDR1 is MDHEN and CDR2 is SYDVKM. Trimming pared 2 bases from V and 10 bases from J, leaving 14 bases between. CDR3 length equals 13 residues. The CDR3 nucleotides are TGTGCCAGCAGTTTAGGGGGCGCAGTAGGAGCTTTCTTT. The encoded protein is CASSLGGAVGAFF.

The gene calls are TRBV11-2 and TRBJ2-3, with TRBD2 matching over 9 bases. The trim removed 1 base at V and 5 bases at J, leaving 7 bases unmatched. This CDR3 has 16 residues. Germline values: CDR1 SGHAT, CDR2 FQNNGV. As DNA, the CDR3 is TGTGCCAGCAGCTTAGGTCTAGCGGGGCCCCGAGATACGCAGTATTTT. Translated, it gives CASSLGLAGPRDTQYF. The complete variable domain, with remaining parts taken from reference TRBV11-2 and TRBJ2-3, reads EAGVAQSPRYKIIEKRQSVAFWCNPISGHATLYWYQQILGQGPKLLIQFQNNGVVDDSQLPKDRFSAERLKGVDSTLKIQPAKLEDSAVYLCASSLGLAGPRDTQYFGPGTRLTVL.

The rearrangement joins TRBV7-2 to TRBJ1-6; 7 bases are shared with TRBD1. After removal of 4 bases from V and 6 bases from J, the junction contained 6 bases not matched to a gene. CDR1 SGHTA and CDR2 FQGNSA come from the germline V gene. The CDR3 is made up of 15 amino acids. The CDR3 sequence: CASSSTGAANSPLHF. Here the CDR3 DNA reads TGTGCCAGCAGCTCAACAGGGGCGGCTAATTCACCCCTCCACTTT. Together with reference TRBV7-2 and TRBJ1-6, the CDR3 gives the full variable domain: GAGVSQSPSNKVTEKGKDVELRCDPISGHTALYWYRQSLGQGLEFLIYFQGNSAPDKSGLPSDRFSAERTGGSVSTLTIQRTQQEDSAVYLCASSSTGAANSPLHFGNGTRLTVT.

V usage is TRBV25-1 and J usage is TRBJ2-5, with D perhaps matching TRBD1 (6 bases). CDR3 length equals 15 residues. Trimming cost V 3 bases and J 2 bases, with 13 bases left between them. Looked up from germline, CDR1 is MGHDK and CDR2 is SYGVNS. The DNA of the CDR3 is TGTGCCAGCAGTGATACGACAGGCAAACAAGAGACCCAGTACTTC. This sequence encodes CASSDTTGKQETQYF. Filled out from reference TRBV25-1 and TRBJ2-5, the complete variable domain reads EADIYQTPRYLVIGTGKKITLECSQTMGHDKMYWYQQDPGMELHLIHYSYGVNSTEKGDLSSESTVSRIRTEHFPLTLESARPSHTSQYLCASSDTTGKQETQYFGPGTRLLVL.

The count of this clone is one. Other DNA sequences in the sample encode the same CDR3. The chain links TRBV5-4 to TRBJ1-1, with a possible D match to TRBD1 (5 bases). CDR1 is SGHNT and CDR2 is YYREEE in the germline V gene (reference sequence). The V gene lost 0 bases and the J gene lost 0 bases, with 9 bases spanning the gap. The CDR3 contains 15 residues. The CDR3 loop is CASSLAGGMNTEAFF. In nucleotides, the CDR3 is TGTGCCAGCAGCTTGGCGGGGGGGATGAACACTGAAGCTTTCTTT.

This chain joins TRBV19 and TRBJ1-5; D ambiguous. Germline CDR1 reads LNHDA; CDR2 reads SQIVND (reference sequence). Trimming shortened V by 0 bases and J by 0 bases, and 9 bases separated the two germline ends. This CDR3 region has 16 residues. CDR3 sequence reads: CASSIDSDYSNQPQHF. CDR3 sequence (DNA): TGTGCCAGTAGTATAGATTCAGACTATAGCAATCAGCCCCAGCATTTT. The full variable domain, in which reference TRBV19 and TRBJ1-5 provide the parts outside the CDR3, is DGGITQSPKYLFRKEGQNVTLSCEQNLNHDAMYWYRQDPGQGLRLIYYSQIVNDFQKGDIAEGYSVSREKKESFPLTVTSAQKNPTAFYLCASSIDSDYSNQPQHFGDGTRLSIL.

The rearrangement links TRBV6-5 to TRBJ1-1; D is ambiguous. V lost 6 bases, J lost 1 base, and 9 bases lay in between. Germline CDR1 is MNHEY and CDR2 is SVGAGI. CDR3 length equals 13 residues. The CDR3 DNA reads TGTGCCAGCAGGTGGGAGAGGAACACTGAAGCTTTCTTT. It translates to CASRWERNTEAFF.

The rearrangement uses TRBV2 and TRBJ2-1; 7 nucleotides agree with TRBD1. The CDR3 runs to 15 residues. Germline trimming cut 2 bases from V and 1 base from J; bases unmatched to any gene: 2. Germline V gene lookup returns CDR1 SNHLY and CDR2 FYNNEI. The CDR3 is CASSENRGSYNEQFF. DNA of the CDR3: TGTGCCAGCAGTGAAAACAGGGGATCCTACAATGAGCAGTTCTTC.

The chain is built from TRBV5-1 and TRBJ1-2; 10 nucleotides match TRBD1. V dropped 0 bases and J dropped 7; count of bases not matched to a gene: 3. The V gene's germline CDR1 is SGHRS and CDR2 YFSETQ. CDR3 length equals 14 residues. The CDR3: CASSLGDRGSGYTF. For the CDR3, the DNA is TGCGCCAGCAGCTTGGGGGACAGGGGTTCTGGCTACACCTTC.

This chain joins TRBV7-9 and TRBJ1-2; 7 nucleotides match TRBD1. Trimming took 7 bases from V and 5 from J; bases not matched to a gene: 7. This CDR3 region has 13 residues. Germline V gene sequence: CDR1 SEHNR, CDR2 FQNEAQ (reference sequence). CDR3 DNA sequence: TGTGCCAGCACAATAGGGACAGCTTATGGCTACACCTTC. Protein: CASTIGTAYGYTF.

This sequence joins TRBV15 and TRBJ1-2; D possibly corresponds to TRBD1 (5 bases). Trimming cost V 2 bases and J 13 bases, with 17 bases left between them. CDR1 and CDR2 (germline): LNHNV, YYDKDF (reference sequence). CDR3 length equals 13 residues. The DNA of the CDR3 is TGTGCCACCAGCAGATCGGCGGGACTCTCTGGCACCTTC. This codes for CATSRSAGLSGTF.

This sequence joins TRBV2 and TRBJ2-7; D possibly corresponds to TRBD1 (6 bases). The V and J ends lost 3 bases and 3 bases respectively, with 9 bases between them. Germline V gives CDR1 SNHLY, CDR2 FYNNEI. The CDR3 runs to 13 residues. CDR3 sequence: CASSDEGVYEQYF. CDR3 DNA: TGTGCCAGCAGTGACGAGGGGGTCTACGAGCAGTACTTC.

CDR3 coding DNA: TGTGCCAGCAGCTCCCAGACAGGGAGGACCGGGGAGCTGTTTTTT. Translated: CASSSQTGRTGELFF. The chain joins TRBV7-6 to TRBJ2-2, with a tentative D call TRBD1 (7 bases). V shed 4 bases and J shed 5 bases, with 14 bases lying between them. CDR1 is SGHVS, CDR2 FNYEAQ, per germline. The CDR3 covers 15 residues.

The CDR3 here is CASSSAHRSSNQPQHF. The CDR3 bases are TGTGCCAGCAGTTCCGCTCACAGGAGTTCCAATCAGCCCCAGCATTTT. The chain is built from TRBV11-2 and TRBJ1-5; TRBD1 is a possible D gene (5 bases). This CDR3 is built from 16 residues. Germline CDR1 is SGHAT and CDR2 is FQNNGV. Trimming pared 6 bases from V and 3 bases from J, leaving 18 bases between.

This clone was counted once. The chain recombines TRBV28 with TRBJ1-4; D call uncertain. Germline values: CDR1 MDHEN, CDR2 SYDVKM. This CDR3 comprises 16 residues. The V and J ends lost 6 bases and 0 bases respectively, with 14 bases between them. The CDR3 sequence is CASSLAQVATNEKLFF. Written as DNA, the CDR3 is TGTGCCAGCAGCCTAGCCCAAGTTGCAACTAATGAAAAACTGTTTTTT.

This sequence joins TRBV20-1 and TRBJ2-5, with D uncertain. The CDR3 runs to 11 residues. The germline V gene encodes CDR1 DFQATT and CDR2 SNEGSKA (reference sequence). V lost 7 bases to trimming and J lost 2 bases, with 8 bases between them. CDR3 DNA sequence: TGCAGTGTGGTCCTACAAGAGACCCAGTACTTC. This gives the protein CSVVLQETQYF.

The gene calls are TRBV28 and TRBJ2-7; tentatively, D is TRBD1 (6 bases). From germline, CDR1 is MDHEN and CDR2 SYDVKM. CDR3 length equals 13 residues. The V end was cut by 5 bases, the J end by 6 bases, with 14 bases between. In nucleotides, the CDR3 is TGTGCCAGCAGTGTACGAGGACAGACCGAGCAGTACTTC. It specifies CASSVRGQTEQYF.